This entry lists 8 T cell receptor beta chains sequenced from one sample in a study of glioma-infiltrating T cells. Using RNA template, CDR3s of TCR alpha and beta were amplified with iRepertoire arm-PCR. Using its own MiXCR run on the multiplex PCR reads, TCRdb lists one record per CDR3 protein. The sample consists of 85,000 to 110,000 distinct CDR3 sequences, 29% of them appearing once. Sequencing used glioma tissue, nonneoplastic brain tissue, or PBMCs (not recorded which). These receptor sequences come from a human donor with low-grade glioma or glioblastoma, undergoing nonglioma brain surgery, or in good health (not recorded which).

This sequence joins TRBV2 and TRBJ2-5, with TRBD2 identical over 8 bases. The germline gives CDR1 SNHLY, CDR2 FYNNEI. With 11 bases clipped from V and 3 bases from J, the junction kept 14 bases outside the gene matches. The length of the CDR3 is 15 residues. The CDR3 DNA reads TGTGCCTCAAGGAGGTTCGGGGGGGCCGAAGAGACCCAGTACTTC. Translated: CASRRFGGAEETQYF.

Only a few counts were recorded for this clonotype. This chain uses TRBV19 with TRBJ1-1; tentative D call: TRBD1 (5 bases). CDR1 is LNHDA and CDR2 is SQIVND in the germline V gene (reference sequence). This CDR3 contains 11 residues. The V gene lost 8 bases and the J gene lost 10 bases, with 14 bases spanning the gap. CDR3 in DNA: TGTGCCAGTTCCCAGGGTGGGGGAGCTTTCTTT. It encodes CASSQGGGAFF.

This clonotype has ten or more counts. The CDR3 nucleotides are TGTGCCAGCAGCGTGACTGCGGGGAGGGGGACAGGGGTAACAGATACGCAGTATTTT. It encodes CASSVTAGRGTGVTDTQYF. V gene TRBV7-2 combines with J gene TRBJ2-3; 10 bases align to TRBD1. Trimming took 5 bases from V and 3 from J; bases not matched to a gene: 17. Germline V gene data show CDR1 as SGHTA and CDR2 as FQGNSA. The CDR3 is 19 amino acids.

With respect to this clonotype: A read error may explain this, as a much larger clone is one base away. The genes are TRBV7-2 and TRBJ1-5, with no clear D. V was clipped by 5 bases and J by 10 bases, with 18 bases between them. Germline V gives CDR1 SGHTA, CDR2 FQGNSA. This CDR3 is 14 amino acids long. The CDR3 sequence: CASSPHTGSQPQHF. Here the CDR3 DNA reads TGTGCCAGCAGCCCCCACACCGGGAGTCAACCCCAGCATTTT.

With regard to this clonotype: A much larger clone sits a single nucleotide away, making a read error possible. The chain employs TRBV6-1 and TRBJ1-1; D is possibly TRBD1 (5 bases). Between the trimmed V and J ends, which lost 5 bases and 0 bases, there was a span of 10 bases. CDR1 is MNHNS, CDR2 SASEGT, per germline. The CDR3 length is 14 residues. This CDR3 reads CASSHGTVNTEAFF. DNA for the CDR3: TGTGCCAGCAGTCACGGGACGGTGAACACTGAAGCTTTCTTT.

The table lists this clonotype with a few counts. J is TRBJ2-1 and V is TRBV7-8; D ambiguous. The V end lost 0 bases, the J end lost 2 bases, and 11 bases lay between the germline ends. Germline CDR1 SGHVS, CDR2 FQNEAQ. The CDR3 covers 16 residues. The CDR3: CASSLADTRAYNEQFF. DNA of the CDR3: TGTGCCAGCAGCTTAGCTGACACCCGGGCCTACAATGAGCAGTTCTTC. Filled out from reference TRBV7-8 and TRBJ2-1, the complete variable domain reads GAGVSQSPRYKVAKRGQDVALRCDPISGHVSLFWYQQALGQGPEFLTYFQNEAQLDKSGLPSDRFFAERPEGSVSTLKIQRTQQEDSAVYLCASSLADTRAYNEQFFGPGTRLTVL.

This clonotype was found a few times. The chain joins TRBV3-1 to TRBJ1-1; no clear D gene. Looked up from germline, CDR1 is LGHDT and CDR2 is YNNKEL (reference sequence). V lost 0 bases and J 0 bases, leaving 11 bases between the germline ends. The CDR3 covers 16 residues. CDR3 in amino acids: CASSQDREEMNTEAFF. In DNA, the CDR3 is TGTGCCAGCAGCCAAGATCGGGAAGAGATGAACACTGAAGCTTTCTTT.

This clonotype was seen repeatedly, ten times or more. The chain joins TRBV7-2 to TRBJ2-5; 8 bases fit TRBD2. Trimming at V came to 4 bases and at J to 7 bases, leaving 5 bases not matched to a gene. CDR3 size: 13 residues. Looked up from germline, CDR1 is SGHTA and CDR2 is FQGNSA. CDR3 sequence: CASSSYGGATQYF. In DNA, the CDR3 is TGTGCCAGCAGCTCCTACGGGGGGGCGACCCAGTACTTC.